At least ten counts were recorded for the clone carrying this T cell receptor (beta chain). The data were taken from a study of T-cell reconstitution after alpha-beta-depleted transplantation in children. This CDR3 spans 13 amino acids. V lost 6 bases and J lost 9, with 18 bases in between. From germline, CDR1 is SQVTM and CDR2 ANQGSEA. The authors prepared the TCRbeta library with unique molecular identifiers. Using its own MiXCR run on the PCR reads, TCRdb lists one record per CDR3 protein. The sample carries hundreds of thousands of distinct CDR3 sequences, roughly 13% recorded once. Sequenced material: PBMCs, taken before TCRalphabeta/CD19-depleted stem cell transplant. The chain carries TRBV29-1 and TRBJ2-4, with D possibly being TRBD1 or TRBD2 (5 bases each). The receptor's source is a girl aged 2 to 10 with congenital amegakaryocytic thrombocytopenia, due to receive a stem cell transplant. This CDR3 is CSVGDLSTSIQYF. CDR3 nucleotide sequence: TGCAGCGTAGGGGACCTCTCAACGAGCATTCAGTACTTC.